This T cell receptor (beta chain) was documented in a study of identifying expanded T cells in peripheral blood. Study conclusions and caveats: Clone count variance between roughly 2-week samples rose with total template count. Differentially abundant clones: approximately 1.3 between replicates, around 17 at around 14 days, less than 25 at four.

During the collection period, no donor immune events like infections were recorded. The method was immunoSEQ multiplex PCR; TCRdb's version includes in-frame clones alone and lacks a portion of them. The sample records 95,000 or so clones, 75% to 90% being singletons. Trimming cost V 1 base and J 5 bases; bases outside gene matches: 9. The CDR3 extends over 16 amino acids. Germline V CDR1 and CDR2: SEHNR, FQNEAQ (reference sequence). This clone was observed a single time. Its cognate antigen is unknown. Sequencing was performed on blood. The sequence came from a person aged 18 to 75 in good health. This chain links TRBV7-9 with TRBJ2-3; TRBD2 aligns across 7 bases. CDR3 sequence reads: CASSLGASGSLDTQYF. The CDR3 nucleotides read TGTGCCAGCAGCTTAGGAGCTAGCGGTAGCTTAGATACGCAGTATTTT. The variable domain in full, with the rest retrieved from reference TRBV7-9 and TRBJ2-3, is DTGVSQNPRHKITKRGQNVTFRCDPISEHNRLYWYRQTLGQGPEFLTYFQNEAQLEKSRLLSDRFSAERPKGSFSTLEIQRTEQGDSAMYLCASSLGASGSLDTQYFGPGTRLTVL.